These 9 T cell receptor beta chains came from one sample sequenced in a study of T cells in Graves' hyperthyroidism and ophthalmopathy (dated by TCRdb to the late 2010s). Library prep was done by multiplex PCR. The run used an Illumina HiSeq 2000. TCR beta CDR3 regions were amplified from RNA transcripts. A first-round RT-PCR of the TCR CDR3 used the HTBI primer set with the Qiagen OneStep RT-PCR kit. TCRdb reworked the public reads: Q25 trimming with fastp, MiXCR clone assembly, productive beta chains retained. For every CDR3 protein sequence, its rows merge into one entry that carries the most common genes and DNA. For this sample there are hundreds of thousands of distinct CDR3 sequences; 20% appear just once. Of the sample, 47% is held by the ten largest clones. Sequencing was performed on blood. The receptors stem from a man aged 40-49 years with Graves' ophthalmopathy.

This clonotype was detected ten times or more. The chain employs TRBV20-1 and TRBJ1-2; 7 bases are a match to TRBD1. J gave up 4 bases and V 6 bases, and 11 bases lay outside the gene matches. This CDR3 region has 14 residues. CDR1 is DFQATT, CDR2 SNEGSKA, per germline (reference sequence). As DNA, the CDR3 is TGCAGTGCCCGTGAGACAGGGTGGGTCTATGGCTACACCTTC. This encodes CSARETGWVYGYTF.

CDR3 sequence reads: CASCPRGPNEKLFF. CDR3 in DNA: TGTGCCAGCTGCCCCAGGGGGCCTAATGAAAAACTGTTTTTT. The chain has TRBV6-1 and TRBJ1-4; TRBD1 matches at 8 bases. V lost 8 bases to trimming and J lost 3 bases; unmatched junction nucleotides: 5. The CDR3 has 14 residues. Germline loops: CDR1 MNHNS, CDR2 SASEGT.

The rearrangement uses TRBV6-6 and TRBJ1-3; D call uncertain. Germline values: CDR1 MNHNY, CDR2 SVGAGI (reference sequence). The ends were cut back, 0 bases at V and 4 bases at J, with 7 bases in the middle. The CDR3 has 14 amino acids. Here the CDR3 DNA reads TGTGCCAGCAGTTACTCGGGTTTAGGAAACACCATATATTTT. Translated, it gives CASSYSGLGNTIYF.

In this sample, this clonotype turned up many times. The chain uses TRBV6-1 and TRBJ2-3; 11 nucleotides align to TRBD1. V was clipped by 7 bases and J by 9 bases; unmatched bases: 15. The germline V gene encodes CDR1 MNHNS and CDR2 SASEGT. There are 16 residues in the CDR3. The DNA for the CDR3 is TGTGCCAGCATTATAAAGGGGACAGGGGGATTCTGGACGCAGTATTTT. Translated: CASIIKGTGGFWTQYF.

This sequence joins TRBV2 and TRBJ1-2; D remains unclear. V dropped 4 bases and J dropped 1 base, with 13 bases sitting between them. The CDR3 loop spans 15 amino acids. Germline CDR1 SNHLY, CDR2 FYNNEI. The CDR3 protein is CASSGVANSNYGYTF. CDR3 sequence (DNA): TGTGCCAGCAGTGGGGTTGCTAACAGTAACTATGGCTACACCTTC.

The V gene is TRBV24-1, the J gene TRBJ2-6; 8 bases are a match to TRBD1. The CDR3 is 17 residues long. V dropped 6 bases and J dropped 0; count of bases not matched to a gene: 6. The V gene's germline CDR1 is KGHDR and CDR2 SFDVKD. Here the CDR3 reads CATSRGQEFSGANVLTF. CDR3 in DNA: TGTGCCACCAGTAGGGGACAGGAGTTCTCTGGGGCCAACGTCCTGACTTTC.

This clonotype has ten or more counts. The gene calls are TRBV30 and TRBJ1-1, with D uncertain. The germline V and J ends were trimmed by 4 bases and 2 bases, with 14 bases remaining between them. CDR1 and CDR2 from the germline V gene are GTSNPN and SVGIG (reference sequence). This CDR3 comprises 14 residues. The CDR3 here is CAWNFRGPNTEAFF. The CDR3 region has the DNA TGTGCCTGGAACTTCCGAGGGCCAAACACTGAAGCTTTCTTT.

There are a few counts of this clonotype. The junction and the germline gene differ at one end; a read error may be behind it. V usage is TRBV3-1 and J usage is TRBJ2-2, with TRBD2 identical over 7 bases. In germline, CDR1 is LGHDT, CDR2 YNNKEL (reference sequence). The CDR3 is made up of 15 amino acids. CDR3 loop: CASSQAGTYSGEPFF. In DNA, the CDR3 is TGTGCCAGCAGCCAGGCAGGAACGTACAGCGGGGAGCCGTTTTTT.

The sample holds many counts of this clonotype. The chain uses TRBV7-2 and TRBJ2-1; D is unresolved. Trimming removed 5 bases from V and 8 bases from J, with 13 bases in between. This CDR3 is 13 amino acids long. Per germline, CDR1 SGHTA and CDR2 FQGNSA. For the CDR3, the DNA is TGTGCCAGCAGCACGGACCGTCTTCATGAGCAGTTCTTC. Its translation is CASSTDRLHEQFF.